The 25 T cell receptor beta chains presented below share a single source sample, sequenced in a study of cytomegalovirus exposure and HLA in healthy donors. Primers included in the PCR were 60 Vbeta and 13 Jbeta primers. The data were produced by immunoSEQ multiplex PCR, yet TCRdb's version contains in-frame clones alone and is incomplete. The table has 120,000 or so clones, about two thirds seen once. Material: PBMCs. All receptors derive from a man aged 25 to 40 in good health and CMV-seronegative.

This clone appeared once. The chain is built from TRBV5-1 and TRBJ2-7; 8 nucleotides agree with TRBD1. Germline CDR1 reads SGHRS; CDR2 reads YFSETQ. The CDR3 extends over 16 amino acids. V shed 4 bases and J 0 bases; nucleotides not matched to a gene: 9. The CDR3 loop is CASSGKTGGRSYEQYF. In DNA, the CDR3 is TGCGCCAGCAGCGGTAAAACAGGGGGTCGCTCCTACGAGCAGTACTTC. The full variable domain, with the rest looked up from reference TRBV5-1 and TRBJ2-7, is KAGVTQTPRYLIKTRGQQVTLSCSPISGHRSVSWYQQTPGQGLQFLFEYFSETQRNKGNFPGRFSGRQFSNSRSEMNVSTLELGDSALYLCASSGKTGGRSYEQYFGPGTRLTVT.

This clone was counted once. CDR3 coding DNA: TGTGCCTGGAAGGACAGGGGGCGAGAAAAACTGTTTTTT. Amino acids: CAWKDRGREKLFF. V gene TRBV30 combines with J gene TRBJ1-4; 11 bases are a match to TRBD1. CDR3 size: 13 residues. The V and J ends lost 4 bases and 8 bases, in that order; junction bases with no gene match: 3. Germline V gives CDR1 GTSNPN, CDR2 SVGIG (reference sequence).

The chain joins TRBV28 to TRBJ2-3; 9 nucleotides match TRBD1. Trimming removed 9 bases from V and 0 bases from J; junction bases left unmatched: 7. The CDR3 runs to 15 residues. Germline V gene sequence: CDR1 MDHEN, CDR2 SYDVKM. The CDR3: CASNEQGASTDTQYF. CDR3 sequence (DNA): TGTGCCAGTAACGAACAGGGGGCTAGCACAGATACGCAGTATTTT.

The V call is TRBV5-5, the J call TRBJ1-1, with a possible D match to TRBD1 (5 bases). Deletions cut 1 base from V and 1 base from J, with 8 bases between. Germline CDR1 and CDR2: SGHKS and YYEKEE (reference sequence). The CDR3 extends over 14 amino acids. CDR3 residues: CASSLYGQNTEAFF. CDR3 bases: TGTGCCAGCAGCTTGTATGGACAGAACACTGAAGCTTTCTTT.

The chain couples TRBV7-2 to TRBJ2-7; TRBD2 is a possible D gene (7 bases). V gave up 0 bases and J gave up 2 bases, with 11 bases separating them. Germline assignment: CDR1 SGHTA and CDR2 FQGNSA. The CDR3 has 15 residues. CDR3 protein: CASSLAGGGTYEQYF. Here the CDR3 DNA reads TGTGCCAGCAGCTTAGCGGGCGGGGGCACCTACGAGCAGTACTTC.

This sequence joins TRBV4-1 and TRBJ2-7; possibly TRBD1 for D (6 bases). V lost 2 bases to trimming and J lost 6 bases, with 14 bases between them. The CDR3 loop spans 14 amino acids. The germline V gene encodes CDR1 MGHRA and CDR2 YSYEKL. CDR3 residues: CASSQHSQGSEQYF. Written as DNA, the CDR3 is TGCGCCAGCAGCCAACATTCACAGGGATCCGAGCAGTACTTC.

As for this clone: Other nucleotide sequences in the sample specify the same CDR3. The V and J genes are TRBV5-4 and TRBJ1-2; D gene unclear. Germline V lookup: CDR1 SGHNT, CDR2 YYREEE (reference sequence). The V end was cut by 0 bases, the J end by 0 bases, with 6 bases between. The length of the CDR3 is 14 residues. The CDR3 protein is CASSLGGANYGYTF. The CDR3 DNA sequence: TGTGCCAGCAGCTTGGGCGGGGCTAACTATGGCTACACCTTC.

J is TRBJ2-1 and V is TRBV9; tentative D call: TRBD1 (6 bases). The CDR3 has 14 residues. The germline V gene has CDR1 SGDLS and CDR2 YYNGEE. Trimming left V 3 bases short and J 4 bases short, with 11 bases between. CDR3 sequence reads: CASSAGTQYNEQFF. The CDR3, as DNA: TGTGCCAGCAGCGCAGGGACACAATACAATGAGCAGTTCTTC.

There are a few counts of this clone. The DNA for the CDR3 is TGTGCCACCAAATCTAATACGAGGGACACAGATACGCAGTATTTT. Translating gives CATKSNTRDTDTQYF. The rearrangement joins TRBV28 to TRBJ2-3; TRBD2 is a possible D gene (5 bases). Trimming stripped 10 bases from V and 2 bases from J, with 19 bases between. Germline V lookup: CDR1 MDHEN, CDR2 SYDVKM. The length of the CDR3 is 15 residues.

The chain links TRBV5-1 to TRBJ1-2; TRBD1 aligns across 10 bases. The CDR3 sequence is 14 residues long. From germline, CDR1 is SGHRS and CDR2 YFSETQ. J gave up 7 bases and V 3 bases, and 6 bases lay outside the gene matches. CDR3 DNA sequence: TGCGCCAGCAGCTCAACGACAGGGGGCACTGGCTACACCTTC. Translating gives CASSSTTGGTGYTF.

The chain joins TRBV27 to TRBJ1-1, with D unresolved. CDR3 size: 14 residues. The germline CDR1 and CDR2 sequences are MNHEY and SMNVEV (reference sequence). The ends were cut back, 2 bases at V and 1 base at J, with 8 bases in the middle. The CDR3 nucleotides are TGTGCCAGCAGTTTACGGGGTCCGAACACTGAAGCTTTCTTT. As protein: CASSLRGPNTEAFF.

The chain has TRBV11-2 and TRBJ2-7; D unclear. Trimming took off 0 bases at V and 4 bases at J, with 7 bases between the two ends. CDR3 length: 13 amino acids. From germline, CDR1 is SGHAT and CDR2 FQNNGV. The CDR3 DNA sequence: TGTGCCAGCAGCTTAGACAGATTATACGAGCAGTACTTC. This encodes CASSLDRLYEQYF.

J is TRBJ2-7 and V is TRBV6-1; TRBD1 aligns across 10 bases. V shed 8 bases and J 7 bases; nucleotides not matched to a gene: 8. Germline loops: CDR1 MNHNS, CDR2 SASEGT. The CDR3 is 13 amino acids. The CDR3 sequence: CASGRQGAREQYF. The CDR3 DNA sequence: TGTGCCAGCGGCAGACAGGGGGCGCGGGAGCAGTACTTC.

This chain links TRBV12-5 with TRBJ2-1; D perhaps matches TRBD1 (5 bases). This CDR3 has 15 residues. The V gene lost 5 bases and the J gene lost 7 bases, with 18 bases spanning the gap. From germline, CDR1 is LGHNT and CDR2 FRNRAP. The CDR3 sequence is CASGPSAGSGNEQFF. The CDR3 coding sequence is TGTGCTAGTGGTCCTTCGGCAGGGTCTGGAAATGAGCAGTTCTTC.

The chain carries TRBV4-3 and TRBJ2-2, with 9 positions matching TRBD1. CDR3 size: 18 residues. J lost 2 bases, V lost 2 bases, and 9 bases had no gene match. CDR1 is LGHNA, CDR2 YSLEER, per germline. CDR3 nucleotides: TGCGCCAGCAGCCAATACCTACCGGGACAGGGCAACACCGGGGAGCTGTTTTTT. Its protein product is CASSQYLPGQGNTGELFF.

The chain is built from TRBV27 and TRBJ2-2; D is perhaps TRBD2 (5 bases). From germline, CDR1 is MNHEY and CDR2 SMNVEV (reference sequence). The length of the CDR3 is 14 residues. Trimming left V 7 bases short and J 2 bases short, with 11 bases between. DNA for the CDR3: TGTGCCAGCAACACTGGACTCAACACCGGGGAGCTGTTTTTT. It specifies CASNTGLNTGELFF.

Regarding this clone: Other nucleotide sequences from this sample produce the same CDR3. The V gene is TRBV6-5, the J gene TRBJ2-7; D perhaps matches TRBD2 (5 bases). The length of the CDR3 is 14 residues. Germline V gives CDR1 MNHEY, CDR2 SVGAGI. V was pared by 2 bases and J by 0 bases, with 8 bases between. The CDR3 nucleotides are TGTGCCAGCAGTTACGCGGGTAGCTCCTACGAGCAGTACTTC. Translated: CASSYAGSSYEQYF.

The CDR3 region has the DNA TGTGCCAGCAGTTTATCGGGGGGGCGGGGTAACTATGGCTACACCTTC. Translation gives CASSLSGGRGNYGYTF. This chain joins TRBV27 and TRBJ1-2, with D perhaps TRBD1 (6 bases). Per germline, CDR1 MNHEY and CDR2 SMNVEV (reference sequence). The V end lost 0 bases, the J end lost 1 base, and 12 bases lay between the germline ends. The CDR3 is 16 residues long.

The chain couples TRBV5-1 to TRBJ2-3; no firm D call. There are 13 residues in the CDR3. CDR1 is SGHRS, CDR2 YFSETQ, per germline. V was pared by 2 bases and J by 7 bases, with 11 bases between. This CDR3 reads CASSLMTQNTQYF. The CDR3 region has the DNA TGCGCCAGCAGCTTAATGACACAAAATACGCAGTATTTT.

This clone was seen a single time. This rearrangement joins TRBV10-3 to TRBJ1-1; D is uncertain. Per germline, CDR1 ENHRY and CDR2 SYGVKD. This CDR3 is built from 15 residues. V was cut by 3 bases and J by 3 bases, with 14 bases left in between. The CDR3 is CAISDVRGGDTEAFF. Written as DNA, the CDR3 is TGTGCCATCAGTGATGTCAGAGGCGGGGACACTGAAGCTTTCTTT.

The gene calls are TRBV6-1 and TRBJ2-7; D is perhaps TRBD1 (6 bases). The length of the CDR3 is 14 residues. Germline lookup yields CDR1 MNHNS and CDR2 SASEGT. V was cut by 6 bases and J by 8 bases, with 20 bases left in between. This CDR3 reads CASSRDRLVPQQYF. As DNA, the CDR3 is TGTGCCAGCAGCCGAGACAGGCTGGTTCCTCAGCAGTACTTC.

The chain combines TRBV2 with TRBJ1-5; 10 nucleotides match TRBD1. Germline CDR1 reads SNHLY; CDR2 reads FYNNEI. This CDR3 is built from 14 residues. V gave up 5 bases and J gave up 5 bases; unmatched junction bases: 3. CDR3 region: CASSRDRGDQPQHF. In DNA form, the CDR3 reads TGTGCCAGCAGTAGGGACAGGGGCGATCAGCCCCAGCATTTT.

This clone was observed many times. CDR3 sequence reads: CASSSLEGWHEQYF. Here the CDR3 DNA reads TGTGCCAGCAGCTCCCTGGAGGGCTGGCACGAGCAGTACTTC. The chain has TRBV5-4 and TRBJ2-7; D possibly corresponds to TRBD2 (6 bases). Germline assignment: CDR1 SGHNT and CDR2 YYREEE (reference sequence). The CDR3 length is 14 residues. Trimming shortened V by 3 bases and J by 5 bases, and 15 bases separated the two germline ends.

The genes are TRBV9 and TRBJ2-3; D unresolved. V was shortened by 4 bases and J by 6 bases, with 12 bases between the two germline ends. Germline CDR1 and CDR2: SGDLS and YYNGEE. The length of the CDR3 is 13 residues. The DNA for the CDR3 is TGTGCCAGCAGCTCCGTCAACGCGGATACGCAGTATTTT. This sequence encodes CASSSVNADTQYF.

The chain couples TRBV7-9 to TRBJ1-5; 9 bases agree with TRBD1. The CDR3 totals 15 residues. Looked up from germline, CDR1 is SEHNR and CDR2 is FQNEAQ (reference sequence). The J segment lost 3 bases and the V segment lost 5 bases, leaving 5 bases of the junction unmatched. The CDR3 sequence is CASSPGTGNNQPQHF. The CDR3 DNA is TGTGCCAGCAGCCCCGGGACAGGGAACAATCAGCCCCAGCATTTT.